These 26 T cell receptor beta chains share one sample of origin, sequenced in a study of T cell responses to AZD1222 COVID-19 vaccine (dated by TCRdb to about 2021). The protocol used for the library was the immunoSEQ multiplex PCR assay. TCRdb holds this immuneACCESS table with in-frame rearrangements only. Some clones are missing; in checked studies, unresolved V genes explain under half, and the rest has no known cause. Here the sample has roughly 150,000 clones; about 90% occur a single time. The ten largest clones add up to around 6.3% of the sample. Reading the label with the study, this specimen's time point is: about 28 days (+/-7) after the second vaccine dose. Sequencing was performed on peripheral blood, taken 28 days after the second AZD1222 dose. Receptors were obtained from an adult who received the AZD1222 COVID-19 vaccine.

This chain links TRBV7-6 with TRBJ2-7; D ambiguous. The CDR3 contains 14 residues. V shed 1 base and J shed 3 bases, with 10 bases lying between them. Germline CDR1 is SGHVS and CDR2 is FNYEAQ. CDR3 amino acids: CASSLGTIVYEQYF. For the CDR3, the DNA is TGTGCCAGCAGCTTAGGAACAATAGTCTACGAGCAGTACTTC.

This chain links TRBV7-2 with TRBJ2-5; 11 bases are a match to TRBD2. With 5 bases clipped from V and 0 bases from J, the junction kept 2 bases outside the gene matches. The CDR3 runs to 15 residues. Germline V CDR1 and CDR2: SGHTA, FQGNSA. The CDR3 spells CASSRTSGYQETQYF. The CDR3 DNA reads TGTGCCAGCAGCCGGACTAGCGGGTACCAAGAGACCCAGTACTTC. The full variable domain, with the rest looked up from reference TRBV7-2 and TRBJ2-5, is GAGVSQSPSNKVTEKGKDVELRCDPISGHTALYWYRQSLGQGLEFLIYFQGNSAPDKSGLPSDRFSAERTGGSVSTLTIQRTQQEDSAVYLCASSRTSGYQETQYFGPGTRLLVL.

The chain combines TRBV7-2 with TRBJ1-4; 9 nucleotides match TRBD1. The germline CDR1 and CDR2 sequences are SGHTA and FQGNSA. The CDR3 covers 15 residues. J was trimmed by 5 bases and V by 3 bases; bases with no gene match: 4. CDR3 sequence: CASSFYRGPNEKLFF. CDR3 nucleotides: TGTGCCAGCAGCTTCTACAGGGGGCCGAATGAAAAACTGTTTTTT.

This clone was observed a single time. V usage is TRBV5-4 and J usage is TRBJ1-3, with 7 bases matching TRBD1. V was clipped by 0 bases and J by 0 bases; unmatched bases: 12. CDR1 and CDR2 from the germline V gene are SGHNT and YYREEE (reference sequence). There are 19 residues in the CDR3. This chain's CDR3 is CASSLGDRAPLSSGNTIYF. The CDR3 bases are TGTGCCAGCAGCTTGGGAGACAGGGCTCCCTTGAGCTCTGGAAACACCATATATTTT.

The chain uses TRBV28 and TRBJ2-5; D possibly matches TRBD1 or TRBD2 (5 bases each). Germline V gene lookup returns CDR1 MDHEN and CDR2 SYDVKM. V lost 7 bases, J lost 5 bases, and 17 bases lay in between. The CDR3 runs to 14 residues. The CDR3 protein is CASTSDRDVETQYF. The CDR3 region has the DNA TGTGCCAGCACTTCCGACCGGGACGTTGAGACCCAGTACTTC.

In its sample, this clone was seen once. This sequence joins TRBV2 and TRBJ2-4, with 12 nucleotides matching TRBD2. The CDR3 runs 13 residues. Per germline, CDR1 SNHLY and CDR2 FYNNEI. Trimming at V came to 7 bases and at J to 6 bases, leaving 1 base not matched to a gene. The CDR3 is CASTGLAGNIQYF. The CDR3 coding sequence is TGTGCCAGCACGGGACTAGCGGGAAACATTCAGTACTTC.

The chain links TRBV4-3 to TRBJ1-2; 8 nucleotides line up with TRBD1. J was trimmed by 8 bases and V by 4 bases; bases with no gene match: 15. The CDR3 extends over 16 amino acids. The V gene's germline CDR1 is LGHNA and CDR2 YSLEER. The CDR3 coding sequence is TGCGCCAGCAGCCCAAACCCACAGGGGGGAGTTTTAGGCTACACCTTC. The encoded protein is CASSPNPQGGVLGYTF.

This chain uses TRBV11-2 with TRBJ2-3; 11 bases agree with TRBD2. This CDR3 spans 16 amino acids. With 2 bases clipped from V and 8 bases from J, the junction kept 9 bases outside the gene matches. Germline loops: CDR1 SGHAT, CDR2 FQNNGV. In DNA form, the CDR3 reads TGTGCCAGCAGCTTAAGTGGTAGCGGGAGGGCCCTTACGCAGTATTTT. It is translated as CASSLSGSGRALTQYF.

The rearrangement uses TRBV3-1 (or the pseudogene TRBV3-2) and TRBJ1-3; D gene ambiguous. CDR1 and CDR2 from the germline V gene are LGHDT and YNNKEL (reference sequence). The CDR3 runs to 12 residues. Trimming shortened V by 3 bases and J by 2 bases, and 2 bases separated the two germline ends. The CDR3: CASSQTGNTIYF. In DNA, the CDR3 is TGTGCCAGCAGCCAGACTGGAAACACCATATATTTT.

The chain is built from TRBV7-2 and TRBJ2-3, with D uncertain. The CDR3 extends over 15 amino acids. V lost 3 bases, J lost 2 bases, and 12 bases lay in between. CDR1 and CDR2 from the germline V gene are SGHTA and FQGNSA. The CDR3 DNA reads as TGTGCCAGCAGCTTGTCTATCCTGGCCACAGATACGCAGTATTTT. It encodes CASSLSILATDTQYF.

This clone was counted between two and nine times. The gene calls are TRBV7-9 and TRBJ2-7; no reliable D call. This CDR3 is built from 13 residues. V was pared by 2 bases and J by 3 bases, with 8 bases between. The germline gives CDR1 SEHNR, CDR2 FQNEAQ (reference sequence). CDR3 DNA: TGTGCCAGCAGCTTAATGAACAGCTACGAGCAGTACTTC. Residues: CASSLMNSYEQYF.

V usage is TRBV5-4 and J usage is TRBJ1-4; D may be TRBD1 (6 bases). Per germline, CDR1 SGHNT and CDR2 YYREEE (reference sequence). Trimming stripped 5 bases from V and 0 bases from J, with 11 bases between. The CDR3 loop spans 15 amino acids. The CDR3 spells CASRPDSATNEKLFF. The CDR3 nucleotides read TGTGCCAGCAGACCGGACAGTGCAACTAATGAAAAACTGTTTTTT.

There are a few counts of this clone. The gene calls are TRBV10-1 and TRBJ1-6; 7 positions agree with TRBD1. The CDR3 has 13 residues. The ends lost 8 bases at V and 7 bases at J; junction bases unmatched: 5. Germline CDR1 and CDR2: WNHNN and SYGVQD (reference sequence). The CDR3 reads CASSGQRNSPLHF. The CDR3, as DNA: TGCGCCAGCTCGGGACAGAGGAATTCACCCCTCCACTTT.

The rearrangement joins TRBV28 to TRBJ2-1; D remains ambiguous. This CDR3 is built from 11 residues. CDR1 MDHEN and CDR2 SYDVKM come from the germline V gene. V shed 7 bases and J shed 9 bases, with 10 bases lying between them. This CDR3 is CASTGLVEQFF. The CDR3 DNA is TGTGCCAGCACCGGCCTTGTTGAGCAGTTCTTC.

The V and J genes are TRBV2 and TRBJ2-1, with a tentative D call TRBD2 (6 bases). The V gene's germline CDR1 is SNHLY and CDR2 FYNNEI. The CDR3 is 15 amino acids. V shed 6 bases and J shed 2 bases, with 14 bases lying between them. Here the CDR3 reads CASSPGGEAYNEQFF. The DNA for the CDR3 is TGTGCCAGCAGCCCCGGAGGGGAGGCCTACAATGAGCAGTTCTTC.

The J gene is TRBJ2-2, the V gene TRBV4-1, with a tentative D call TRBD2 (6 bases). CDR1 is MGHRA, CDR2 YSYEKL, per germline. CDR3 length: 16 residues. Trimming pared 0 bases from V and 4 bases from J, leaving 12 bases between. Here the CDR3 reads CASSQDRGSRTGELFF. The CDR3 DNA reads TGCGCCAGCAGCCAAGATCGGGGGTCACGCACCGGGGAGCTGTTTTTT.

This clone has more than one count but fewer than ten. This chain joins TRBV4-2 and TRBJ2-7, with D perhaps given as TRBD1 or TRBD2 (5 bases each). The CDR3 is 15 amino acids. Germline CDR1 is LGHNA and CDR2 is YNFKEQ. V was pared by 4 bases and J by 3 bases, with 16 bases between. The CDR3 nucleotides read TGTGCCAGCAGCCCCGGTGACGGGACGGGCTACGAGCAGTACTTC. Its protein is CASSPGDGTGYEQYF.

Here the CDR3 DNA reads TGTGCCACCAGCGGAATACAGGGGAGTGGCTACACCTTC. Translated, it gives CATSGIQGSGYTF. The chain combines TRBV15 with TRBJ1-2; 7 positions agree with TRBD1. V lost 5 bases to trimming and J lost 7 bases; unmatched junction nucleotides: 7. CDR1 LNHNV and CDR2 YYDKDF come from the germline V gene (reference sequence). This CDR3 spans 13 amino acids.

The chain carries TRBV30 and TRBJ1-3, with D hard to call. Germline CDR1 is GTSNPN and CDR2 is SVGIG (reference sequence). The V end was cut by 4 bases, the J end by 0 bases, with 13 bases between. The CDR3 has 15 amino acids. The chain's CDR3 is CAWNLGRSSGNTIYF. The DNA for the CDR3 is TGTGCCTGGAATTTGGGCAGGAGCTCTGGAAACACCATATATTTT.

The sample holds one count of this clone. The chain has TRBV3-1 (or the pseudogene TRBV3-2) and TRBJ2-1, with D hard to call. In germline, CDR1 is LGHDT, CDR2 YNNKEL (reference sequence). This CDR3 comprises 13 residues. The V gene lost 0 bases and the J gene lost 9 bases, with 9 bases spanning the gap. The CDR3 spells CASSQDTSTEQFF. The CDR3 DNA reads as TGTGCCAGCAGCCAAGATACCAGCACTGAGCAGTTCTTC.

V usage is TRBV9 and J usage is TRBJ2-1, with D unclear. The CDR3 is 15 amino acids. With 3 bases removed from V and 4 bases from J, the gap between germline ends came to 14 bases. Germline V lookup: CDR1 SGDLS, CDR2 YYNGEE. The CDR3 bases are TGTGCCAGCAGCGGGGTGGGCAGAGTATACAATGAGCAGTTCTTC. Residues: CASSGVGRVYNEQFF.

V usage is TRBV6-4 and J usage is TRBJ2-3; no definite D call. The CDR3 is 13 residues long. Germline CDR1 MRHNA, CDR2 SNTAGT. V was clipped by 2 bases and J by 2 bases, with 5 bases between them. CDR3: CASSDDYTDTQYF. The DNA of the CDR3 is TGTGCCAGCAGTGACGATTACACAGATACGCAGTATTTT.

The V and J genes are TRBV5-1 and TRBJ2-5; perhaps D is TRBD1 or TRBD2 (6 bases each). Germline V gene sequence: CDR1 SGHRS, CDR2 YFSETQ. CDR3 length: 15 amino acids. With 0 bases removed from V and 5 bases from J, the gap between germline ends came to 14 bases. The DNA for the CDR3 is TGCGCCAGCAGCTTGGCCGGGGGCGAGGGGGAGACCCAGTACTTC. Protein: CASSLAGGEGETQYF.

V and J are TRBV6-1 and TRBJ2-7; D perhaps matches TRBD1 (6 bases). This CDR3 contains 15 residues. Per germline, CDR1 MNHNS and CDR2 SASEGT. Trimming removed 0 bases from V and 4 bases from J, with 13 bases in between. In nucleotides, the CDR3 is TGTGCCAGCAGTGAAGCCCCCGGGACACCTTACGAGCAGTACTTC. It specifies CASSEAPGTPYEQYF.

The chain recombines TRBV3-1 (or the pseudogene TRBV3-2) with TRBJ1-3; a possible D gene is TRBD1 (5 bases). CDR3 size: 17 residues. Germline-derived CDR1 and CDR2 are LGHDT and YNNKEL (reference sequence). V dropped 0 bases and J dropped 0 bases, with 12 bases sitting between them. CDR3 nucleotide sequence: TGTGCCAGCAGCCAAGACGCCGGGACTGACTCTGGAAACACCATATATTTT. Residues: CASSQDAGTDSGNTIYF.

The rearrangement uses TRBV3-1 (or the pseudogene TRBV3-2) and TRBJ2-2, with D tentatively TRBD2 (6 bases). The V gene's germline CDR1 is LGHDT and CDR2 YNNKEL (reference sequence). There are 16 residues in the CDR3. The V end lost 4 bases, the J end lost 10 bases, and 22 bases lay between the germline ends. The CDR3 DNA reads TGTGCCAGCAGCCTCCTAGGGACTCCTTCCTCCGAGGAGCTGTTTTTT. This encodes CASSLLGTPSSEELFF.